The 18 T cell receptor beta chains listed next were all sequenced from one sample in a study of CD8 T cells in ankylosing spondylitis. TCRdb processed the 5' RACE reads anew with MiXCR; each CDR3 protein has one entry. The data show some 220,000 distinct CDR3 sequences, roughly 10% seen once. The sample was blood, either unsorted or a sorted T cell fraction (not recorded which). The receptors here all came from a male donor with ankylosing spondylitis or in good health (not recorded which).

This clonotype was seen many times. J is TRBJ1-1 and V is TRBV6-1; D is unclear. V lost 5 bases and J 7 bases, leaving 20 bases between the germline ends. Germline loops: CDR1 MNHNS, CDR2 SASEGT. CDR3 length equals 15 residues. CDR3 nucleotide sequence: TGTGCCAGCAGTAGCGCCGGGGTTAAGGTGGGTGAAGCTTTCTTT. The encoded protein is CASSSAGVKVGEAFF.

The gene calls are TRBV27 and TRBJ2-4, with a weak D call TRBD2 (5 bases). V lost 8 bases and J lost 0, with 14 bases in between. In germline, CDR1 is MNHEY, CDR2 SMNVEV (reference sequence). CDR3 length: 15 amino acids. The DNA of the CDR3 is TGTGCCAGCGGCCCACTGCGGGTAGCCAAAAACATTCAGTACTTC. Protein sequence: CASGPLRVAKNIQYF.

There are many counts of this clonotype. This chain links TRBV20-1 with TRBJ1-1; D might be TRBD1 (5 bases). The CDR3 is 11 amino acids. V lost 1 base and J lost 8, with 8 bases in between. Germline V gene data show CDR1 as DFQATT and CDR2 as SNEGSKA (reference sequence). In nucleotides, the CDR3 is TGCAGTGCTAGAGGATCAGGGGAAGCTTTCTTT. Encoded protein: CSARGSGEAFF.

This clonotype was observed at least ten times. The genes are TRBV7-9 and TRBJ2-1; D might be TRBD2 (6 bases). The V end was cut by 5 bases, the J end by 2 bases, with 16 bases between. CDR1 is SEHNR, CDR2 FQNEAQ, per germline (reference sequence). CDR3 size: 16 residues. The CDR3 coding sequence is TGTGCCAGCAGCGTTACGGTTAGCGGAACCTACAATGAGCAGTTCTTC. This translates into CASSVTVSGTYNEQFF.

This clonotype was counted a few times. This chain connects TRBV6-5 to TRBJ2-3, with 9 bases matching TRBD2. J gave up 6 bases and V 2 bases, and 3 bases lay outside the gene matches. CDR3 length: 14 residues. Germline V gene sequence: CDR1 MNHEY, CDR2 SVGAGI. CDR3 region: CASSYLRGGDTQYF. The DNA for the CDR3 is TGTGCCAGCAGTTACCTGCGGGGGGGGGATACGCAGTATTTT.

This clonotype appeared many times. The chain recombines TRBV9 with TRBJ1-6; no firm D call. CDR1 is SGDLS, CDR2 YYNGEE, per germline. V was shortened by 5 bases and J by 0 bases, with 6 bases between the two germline ends. This CDR3 region has 14 residues. CDR3 sequence reads: CASSLSSYNSPLHF. DNA for the CDR3: TGTGCCAGCAGTTTATCCTCCTATAATTCACCCCTCCACTTT.

V and J are TRBV7-2 and TRBJ1-1, with D unresolved. The CDR3 runs to 13 residues. Germline CDR1 SGHTA, CDR2 FQGNSA. The V end was cut by 3 bases, the J end by 5 bases, with 10 bases between. This CDR3 is CASSLGSRTEAFF. The CDR3 nucleotides are TGTGCCAGCAGCTTGGGTTCACGGACTGAAGCTTTCTTT.

This chain connects TRBV7-2 to TRBJ2-5; 9 nucleotides match TRBD1. The CDR3 sequence is 14 residues long. V lost 2 bases, J lost 5 bases, and 3 bases stayed unmatched. Germline V gene lookup returns CDR1 SGHTA and CDR2 FQGNSA. This chain's CDR3 is CASSLPGTGETQYF. CDR3 nucleotides: TGTGCCAGCAGCTTACCCGGGACAGGGGAGACCCAGTACTTC.

This clonotype was observed at least ten times. The rearrangement links TRBV5-1 to TRBJ2-7; D gene ambiguous. The germline gives CDR1 SGHRS, CDR2 YFSETQ. Trimming pared 2 bases from V and 5 bases from J, leaving 11 bases between. The length of the CDR3 is 13 residues. CDR3 region: CASSFMGSDEQYF. Written as DNA, the CDR3 is TGCGCCAGCAGCTTTATGGGCAGCGACGAGCAGTACTTC. Full variable domain (outside the CDR3, taken from reference TRBV5-1 and TRBJ2-7): KAGVTQTPRYLIKTRGQQVTLSCSPISGHRSVSWYQQTPGQGLQFLFEYFSETQRNKGNFPGRFSGRQFSNSRSEMNVSTLELGDSALYLCASSFMGSDEQYFGPGTRLTVT.

This clonotype was recorded a few times. V and J are TRBV20-1 and TRBJ2-7; 13 nucleotides agree with TRBD2. The length of the CDR3 is 18 residues. Germline lookup yields CDR1 DFQATT and CDR2 SNEGSKA (reference sequence). V lost 1 base and J lost 0; bases outside the gene matches: 9. DNA for the CDR3: TGCAGTGCTAGAGTTTGGGGGACTAGCGGGGTTAGCTCCTACGAGCAGTACTTC. Protein: CSARVWGTSGVSSYEQYF.

This clonotype was recorded many times. V and J are TRBV6-1 and TRBJ1-6; the D gene is possibly TRBD1 (5 bases). V gave up 6 bases and J gave up 5 bases, with 20 bases separating them. This CDR3 has 17 amino acids. Germline CDR1 reads MNHNS; CDR2 reads SASEGT. The CDR3 sequence is CASRVGFGALDNSPLHF. Here the CDR3 DNA reads TGTGCCAGCAGAGTGGGTTTCGGGGCGTTAGATAATTCACCCCTCCACTTT.

This clonotype was detected many times. The genes are TRBV5-1 and TRBJ1-1; 9 bases fit TRBD1. The junction had 6 bases not matched to a gene; V was cut back by 4 bases and J by 5 bases. The CDR3 extends over 14 amino acids. The germline CDR1 and CDR2 sequences are SGHRS and YFSETQ. The CDR3 DNA sequence: TGCGCCAGCAGCCTCATGGACAGGGGTACTGAAGCTTTCTTT. Encoded protein: CASSLMDRGTEAFF.

In its sample, this clonotype was seen many times. The chain is built from TRBV10-3 and TRBJ2-3; 11 bases fit TRBD1. Unmatched junction bases numbered 5, after V lost 8 bases and J lost 1 base. The germline V gene has CDR1 ENHRY and CDR2 SYGVKD. This CDR3 has 15 residues. Here the CDR3 DNA reads TGTGCCATCGGACAGGGGGCAGAGGGCACAGATACGCAGTATTTT. Translation gives CAIGQGAEGTDTQYF.

This clonotype was recorded at least ten times. The germline gene is not matched at one end of the junction; a read error may be the cause. The rearrangement joins TRBV5-1 to TRBJ1-1; D possibly corresponds to TRBD1 (6 bases). This CDR3 comprises 14 residues. Germline V gene sequence: CDR1 SGHRS, CDR2 YFSETQ. CDR3 loop: CASSFQGTNAEAFF. DNA of the CDR3: TGCGCCAGCAGCTTTCAGGGGACGAACGCTGAAGCTTTCTTT.

This clonotype was detected many times. This sequence joins TRBV4-1 and TRBJ2-3; D is uncertain. Germline V gene sequence: CDR1 MGHRA, CDR2 YSYEKL. The CDR3 is made up of 14 amino acids. Trimming stripped 6 bases from V and 0 bases from J, with 10 bases between. The CDR3 region is CASSLRLSTDTQYF. The CDR3 bases are TGCGCCAGCAGTTTAAGGCTTAGCACAGATACGCAGTATTTT.

This clonotype was counted at least ten times. This chain connects TRBV12-3 or TRBV12-4 to TRBJ2-7; D may be TRBD1 or TRBD2 (5 bases each). The CDR3 has 14 residues. V lost 3 bases and J lost 5, with 14 bases in between. The CDR3 loop reads CASSFGASSDEQYF. CDR3 coding DNA: TGTGCCAGCAGTTTCGGGGCCTCAAGCGACGAGCAGTACTTC.

V gene TRBV25-1 combines with J gene TRBJ1-1; D may be TRBD1 (5 bases). V dropped 4 bases and J dropped 0 bases, with 12 bases sitting between them. CDR3 size: 15 residues. Germline V gives CDR1 MGHDK, CDR2 SYGVNS. CDR3 in amino acids: CASSGRTGLNTEAFF. Here the CDR3 DNA reads TGTGCCAGCAGTGGGCGCACAGGACTGAACACTGAAGCTTTCTTT.

This clonotype was counted at least ten times. The chain combines TRBV9 with TRBJ2-5; TRBD1 agrees at 9 bases. This CDR3 is 15 amino acids long. Germline V lookup: CDR1 SGDLS, CDR2 YYNGEE. V lost 4 bases, J lost 2 bases, and 6 bases stayed unmatched. Written as DNA, the CDR3 is TGTGCCAGCAGCAAAGAAGGACAGGGGCAAGAGACCCAGTACTTC. Its protein is CASSKEGQGQETQYF.